These 5 T cell receptor beta chains share one sample of origin, sequenced in a study of shared clonotypes between healthy human individuals. Data came from immunoSEQ multiplex PCR; TCRdb stores just in-frame clones and leaves some out. In the table there are more than 2,000,000 clones, over 85% of which are singletons. Specimen: naive CD4+ T cells sorted from blood. Noted subset: CD45RA+ positively selected. The receptors come from a man aged 18 to 30 in good health.

The rearrangement uses TRBV11-3 and TRBJ2-1, with D maybe TRBD1 (6 bases). The CDR3 spans 13 residues. Per germline, CDR1 SGHNT and CDR2 YENEEA. Trimming took off 5 bases at V and 10 bases at J, with 15 bases between the two ends. The chain's CDR3 is CASSRNRVSEQFF. CDR3 nucleotides: TGTGCCAGCAGCCGTAACAGGGTAAGCGAGCAGTTCTTC.

CDR3 nucleotides: TGCGCCAGCAGCTCCCGACTAGCGGAAGCTTACAATGAGCAGTTCTTC. This codes for CASSSRLAEAYNEQFF. This rearrangement joins TRBV4-1 to TRBJ2-1; TRBD2 matches 9 bases. The CDR3 length is 16 residues. The J segment lost 4 bases and the V segment lost 5 bases, leaving 9 bases of the junction unmatched. In germline, CDR1 is MGHRA, CDR2 YSYEKL.

This chain connects TRBV10-2 to TRBJ2-7; unclear D gene. The V gene's germline CDR1 is WSHSY and CDR2 SAAADI. The CDR3 spans 15 residues. V lost 3 bases to trimming and J lost 5 bases, with 17 bases between them. The CDR3 region is CASSESTAGGDEQYF. CDR3 sequence (DNA): TGCGCCAGCAGTGAATCGACCGCAGGTGGGGACGAGCAGTACTTC.

The chain links TRBV5-1 to TRBJ2-7, with D possibly being TRBD1 (6 bases). Trimming took 0 bases from V and 9 from J, leaving 16 bases between them. The CDR3 loop spans 14 amino acids. Germline V CDR1 and CDR2: SGHRS, YFSETQ. Here the CDR3 reads CASSLAGQPLGQYF. CDR3 coding DNA: TGCGCCAGCAGCTTGGCCGGACAGCCACTGGGGCAGTACTTC.

The CDR3 bases are TGTGCCAGCAGTCACAGGGAGGAAAACACTGAAGCTTTCTTT. As protein: CASSHREENTEAFF. This chain uses TRBV6-5 with TRBJ1-1; tentatively, D is TRBD1 (6 bases). The germline V and J ends were trimmed by 5 bases and 2 bases, with 12 bases remaining between them. Germline values: CDR1 MNHEY, CDR2 SVGAGI. CDR3 length: 14 residues.